Listed here is a single T cell receptor (beta chain). Its antigen is as yet unknown. Drawn from each donor were roughly 10 milliliters of peripheral blood. The data originate from a study of blood T cells in healthy people across ages. The use of a sample-barcoded 5' primer and a J-beta primer mix characterized a second PCR of about 6 to 11 cycles. Every molecule of cDNA carried a tag from a template-switch adaptor with 12 random nucleotides. TCRdb recomputed calls from the 5' RACE reads with MiXCR, one row per CDR3 protein. The table has about 1,400,000 distinct CDR3 sequences, roughly 59% seen once. This CDR3 contains 12 residues. Per the germline V gene, CDR1 is MNHNS and CDR2 is SASEGT. Overall study findings and caveats: Long-lived donors had more naive CD4+ cells and higher diversity than aged donors. Diversity estimated from one million T cells was considered an underestimate.

This clonotype was obtained from a man aged 18 to 29 in good health. This sequence joins TRBV6-1 and TRBJ2-4; 8 positions agree with TRBD1. Judging by the DNA end, TRBJ2-7 fits better; the J call may be wrong. Sequencing was performed on blood. Written as DNA, the CDR3 is TGTGCCAGTGAGACAGGGGTTTACGAGCAGTACTTC. Protein sequence: CASETGVYEQYF.